A single sample gave rise to the 11 T cell receptor beta chains below, sequenced in a study of blood T cell repertoires in COVID-19. Clones were read by immunoSEQ multiplex PCR, and TCRdb kept only the in-frame ones, dropping some. The repertoire holds around 130,000 clones, with around 89% as singletons. Sequencing input: peripheral blood. All receptors derive from a man aged 45 to 65 with active or convalescent COVID-19.

This clone occurred once. The rearrangement uses TRBV10-1 and TRBJ2-3; 10 bases are shared with TRBD2. The CDR3 consists of 13 residues. Trimming took 11 bases from V and 6 from J; bases not matched to a gene: 8. The V gene's germline CDR1 is WNHNN and CDR2 SYGVQD (reference sequence). Here the CDR3 DNA reads TGCGCCGAGAGGGGACTAGCGAGTGATACGCAGTATTTT. This gives the protein CAERGLASDTQYF.

This clone was detected once. The gene calls are TRBV6-6 and TRBJ2-7; TRBD1 matches 12 bases. J was trimmed by 6 bases and V by 5 bases; bases with no gene match: 5. This CDR3 has 14 amino acids. Germline V lookup: CDR1 MNHNY, CDR2 SVGAGI (reference sequence). The CDR3 sequence is CASSGTGGHGEQYF. The CDR3 DNA is TGTGCCAGCAGTGGGACAGGGGGCCACGGCGAGCAGTACTTC.

CDR3 loop: CASSPTGGEREKLFF. The CDR3 DNA is TGTGCCAGCAGTCCCACAGGGGGCGAACGTGAAAAACTGTTTTTT. The V and J genes are TRBV2 and TRBJ1-4; 9 bases align to TRBD1. V lost 5 bases to trimming and J lost 7 bases; unmatched junction nucleotides: 8. CDR1 and CDR2 from the germline V gene are SNHLY and FYNNEI. This CDR3 has 15 residues.

This CDR3 reads CASSYSRRNQPQHF. Here the CDR3 DNA reads TGTGCCAGCAGTTACTCGAGGCGGAATCAGCCCCAGCATTTT. This sequence joins TRBV6-2 or TRBV6-3 and TRBJ1-5; D is unresolved. Deletions cut 0 bases from V and 4 bases from J, with 7 bases between. The CDR3 has 14 residues. Germline lookup yields CDR1 MNHEY and CDR2 SVGEGT.

The V call is TRBV18, the J call TRBJ2-7, with 8 nucleotides matching TRBD1. The germline CDR1 and CDR2 sequences are KGHSH and LQKENI. The length of the CDR3 is 13 residues. V gave up 5 bases and J gave up 6 bases; unmatched junction bases: 6. CDR3: CASSIGQGGEQYF. The CDR3 DNA reads as TGTGCCAGCTCAATCGGACAGGGTGGCGAGCAGTACTTC.

J is TRBJ1-2 and V is TRBV29-1, with D possibly matching TRBD1 (6 bases). Germline loops: CDR1 SQVTM, CDR2 ANQGSEA. The CDR3 consists of 12 residues. The germline V and J ends were trimmed by 7 bases and 8 bases, with 17 bases remaining between them. The CDR3 sequence is CSDYRALRGYTF. Here the CDR3 DNA reads TGCAGCGATTACAGGGCTCTGAGGGGCTACACCTTC.

The chain employs TRBV9 and TRBJ1-1, with D possibly being TRBD1 (5 bases). Germline loops: CDR1 SGDLS, CDR2 YYNGEE. V was pared by 0 bases and J by 1 base, with 13 bases between. There are 16 residues in the CDR3. CDR3 sequence: CASSVVSGAGNTEAFF. CDR3 nucleotides: TGTGCCAGCAGCGTAGTGAGTGGGGCAGGGAACACTGAAGCTTTCTTT.

The rearrangement uses TRBV5-1 and TRBJ2-1, with TRBD1 identical over 12 bases. Germline-derived CDR1 and CDR2 are SGHRS and YFSETQ. The junction had 5 bases not matched to a gene; V was cut back by 4 bases and J by 6 bases. The CDR3 extends over 15 amino acids. The CDR3 here is CASSPGQGAFNEQFF. CDR3 DNA: TGCGCCAGCAGCCCGGGACAGGGGGCTTTCAATGAGCAGTTCTTC. Full variable domain (rest looked up from reference TRBV5-1 and TRBJ2-1): KAGVTQTPRYLIKTRGQQVTLSCSPISGHRSVSWYQQTPGQGLQFLFEYFSETQRNKGNFPGRFSGRQFSNSRSEMNVSTLELGDSALYLCASSPGQGAFNEQFFGPGTRLTVL.

The chain couples TRBV19 to TRBJ1-1; 7 bases align to TRBD1. Germline values: CDR1 LNHDA, CDR2 SQIVND (reference sequence). The trim removed 3 bases at V and 1 base at J, leaving 2 bases unmatched. The CDR3 sequence is 14 residues long. The CDR3 protein is CASSMGQQNTEAFF. In DNA, the CDR3 is TGTGCCAGTAGTATGGGACAGCAGAACACTGAAGCTTTCTTT.

The chain couples TRBV3-1 (or the pseudogene TRBV3-2) to TRBJ1-2; perhaps TRBD1 as D (6 bases). The germline V and J ends were trimmed by 3 bases and 7 bases, with 18 bases remaining between them. Germline CDR1 is LGHDT and CDR2 is YNNKEL (reference sequence). The CDR3 spans 15 residues. The CDR3 is CASSQPRGLFGGYTF. The DNA for the CDR3 is TGTGCCAGCAGCCAGCCCAGGGGCCTATTTGGTGGCTACACCTTC.

This clone was detected once. The chain employs TRBV11-3 and TRBJ2-5; 11 bases line up with TRBD1. Germline V CDR1 and CDR2: SGHNT, YENEEA. Losses at the gene ends were 1 base for V and 3 bases for J; bases not matched to a gene: 7. The CDR3 sequence is 17 residues long. Written as DNA, the CDR3 is TGTGCCAGCAGCTTAGGAGGACAGGGGGCGTCGGAAGAGACCCAGTACTTC. As protein: CASSLGGQGASEETQYF.